The rows below give T cell receptor beta chains drawn from one sample of a study of graft-versus-host responses after intestinal transplantation. Clones were sequenced by immunoSEQ multiplex PCR, and TCRdb holds only the in-frame ones, with some missing. The sample holds approximately 94,000 clones, more than 75% seen once. These receptors' antigens are unknown. The sequencing here drew on unstimulated CD4+ T cells sorted from spleen or lymph node cells, taken before transplant. These receptors were collected from a human donor who was the organ donor for an intestinal transplant. Each CDR3 is given with its conserved first and last residue. The order of the fields is V gene, J gene, CDR3 protein.

v_gene: TRBV6-1
j_gene: TRBJ1-6
CDR3aa: CASSEVDGWSLHF

v_gene: TRBV9
j_gene: TRBJ1-2
CDR3aa: CASSESLSGGYGYTF

v_gene: TRBV21-1
j_gene: TRBJ2-1
CDR3aa: CASSKEDPRQGVIPQFF

v_gene: TRBV6-6
j_gene: TRBJ2-7
CDR3aa: CASSPTGTYEQYF

v_gene: TRBV10-3
j_gene: TRBJ2-7
CDR3aa: CAISEQGEAYEQYF

v_gene: TRBV10-3
j_gene: TRBJ1-3
CDR3aa: CAISSRGGREISGNTIYF

v_gene: TRBV9
j_gene: TRBJ2-7
CDR3aa: CASSYYPSTGASYEQYF

v_gene: TRBV6-1
j_gene: TRBJ1-2
CDR3aa: CASSDRGYGYTF

v_gene: TRBV19
j_gene: TRBJ1-2
CDR3aa: CASSPRTGMGYTF

v_gene: TRBV9
j_gene: TRBJ2-1
CDR3aa: CASSPRGRGPGLVTYNEQFF

v_gene: TRBV19
j_gene: TRBJ1-2
CDR3aa: CASSSPGSPYGYTF

v_gene: TRBV30
j_gene: TRBJ1-6
CDR3aa: CAWSGASNNSPLHF

v_gene: TRBV4-2
j_gene: TRBJ1-2
CDR3aa: CASSQDRSGYTF

v_gene: TRBV6-5
j_gene: TRBJ1-2
CDR3aa: CASSSGTGNSGYTF

v_gene: TRBV2
j_gene: TRBJ1-6
CDR3aa: CASSLPQTTLNSPLHF

v_gene: TRBV7-9
j_gene: TRBJ2-2
CDR3aa: CASSLAGGRIHTGELFF

v_gene: TRBV25-1
j_gene: TRBJ1-3
CDR3aa: CASSGARQGPGNTIYF

v_gene: TRBV5-1
j_gene: TRBJ2-3
CDR3aa: CASSLVGRVSTDTQYF